This TCR beta chain was sequenced during a study of identical twins. Broader study findings: Twin-shared out-of-frame alpha sequences showed excess low generation probability.

The V and J ends lost 0 bases and 0 bases respectively, with 12 bases between them. The germline V gene has CDR1 SGHTA and CDR2 FQGNSA. This CDR3 is built from 17 residues. This clonotype was seen a few times. Antigen specificity is unknown. Each CDR3 protein is one row after TCRdb ran MiXCR on the 5' RACE reads. In the table there are 300,000 to 400,000 distinct CDR3 sequences, around 9.7% of which are singletons. The clonotype originates from a woman between 50 and 59 years old in good health. The chain uses TRBV7-2 and TRBJ2-1; D unresolved. Sequencing was done on a sample of naive T cells sorted from blood. The CDR3 DNA reads TGTGCCAGCAGCTTAGCGCTCATCCTAAGCTCCTACAATGAGCAGTTCTTC. Amino acid sequence: CASSLALILSSYNEQFF.